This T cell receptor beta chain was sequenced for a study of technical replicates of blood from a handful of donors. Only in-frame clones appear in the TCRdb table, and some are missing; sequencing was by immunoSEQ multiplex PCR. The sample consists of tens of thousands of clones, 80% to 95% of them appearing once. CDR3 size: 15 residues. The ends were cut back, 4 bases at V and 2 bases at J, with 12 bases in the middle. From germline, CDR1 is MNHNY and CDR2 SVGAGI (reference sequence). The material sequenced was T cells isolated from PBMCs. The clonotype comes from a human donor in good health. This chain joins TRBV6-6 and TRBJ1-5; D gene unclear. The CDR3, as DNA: TGTGCCAGCAGTTCCCCGGGGTCAGGCAATCAGCCCCAGCATTTT. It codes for CASSSPGSGNQPQHF.